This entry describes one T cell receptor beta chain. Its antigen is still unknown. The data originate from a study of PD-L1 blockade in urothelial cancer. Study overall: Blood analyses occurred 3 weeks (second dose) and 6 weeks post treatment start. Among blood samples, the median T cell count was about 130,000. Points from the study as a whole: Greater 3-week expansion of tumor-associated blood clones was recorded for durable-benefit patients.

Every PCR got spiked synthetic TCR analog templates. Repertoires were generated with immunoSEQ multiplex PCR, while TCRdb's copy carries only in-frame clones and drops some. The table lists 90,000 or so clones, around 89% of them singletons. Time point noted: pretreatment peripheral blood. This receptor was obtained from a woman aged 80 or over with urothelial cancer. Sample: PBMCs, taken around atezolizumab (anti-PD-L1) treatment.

CDR3 loop: CASSANSQGSGNTIYF. The CDR3 DNA sequence: TGTGCCAGCTCAGCAAACTCACAGGGCTCTGGAAACACCATATATTTT. This chain links TRBV18 with TRBJ1-3, with D maybe TRBD1 (6 bases). Trimming cost V 5 bases and J 0 bases, with 14 bases left between them. The CDR3 loop spans 16 amino acids. Germline V gene sequence: CDR1 KGHSH, CDR2 LQKENI. Together with reference TRBV18 and TRBJ1-3, the CDR3 gives the full variable domain: NAGVMQNPRHLVRRRGQEARLRCSPMKGHSHVYWYRQLPEEGLKFMVYLQKENIIDESGMPKERFSAEFPKEGPSILRIQQVVRGDSAAYFCASSANSQGSGNTIYFGEGSWLTVV.